A single sample gave rise to the 13 T cell receptor beta chains below, sequenced in a study of blood T cell repertoires in COVID-19. The repertoire was sequenced with immunoSEQ multiplex PCR; TCRdb's copy has only in-frame clones and lacks some. The sample has 75,000 to 100,000 clones, roughly 78% seen once. Sequenced material: peripheral blood. Every receptor here comes from a man aged 50 to 60 with active or convalescent COVID-19.

The chain combines TRBV30 with TRBJ2-5; D possibly corresponds to TRBD2 (6 bases). The V end was cut by 0 bases, the J end by 4 bases, with 6 bases between. Germline V lookup: CDR1 GTSNPN, CDR2 SVGIG (reference sequence). This CDR3 spans 12 amino acids. The CDR3 sequence is CAWSVEGETQYF. CDR3 DNA sequence: TGTGCCTGGAGTGTGGAGGGAGAGACCCAGTACTTC.

V gene TRBV5-1 combines with J gene TRBJ2-1; 7 nucleotides line up with TRBD1. V was pared by 5 bases and J by 8 bases, with 10 bases of the junction left unmatched. The CDR3 consists of 14 residues. The germline gives CDR1 SGHRS, CDR2 YFSETQ. In DNA, the CDR3 is TGCGCCAGCAGGCACGGAAGAGGGGGCGATGAGCAGTTCTTC. This gives the protein CASRHGRGGDEQFF.

V gene TRBV21-1 combines with J gene TRBJ2-3; the table names TRBD1, a call not compared with the DNA. TRBV21-1 corresponds to a pseudogene. The CDR3 spans 15 residues. CDR3 nucleotides: TGTGCCAGCAGCACCCGGGACAGGGGGCAAGATACGCAGTATTTT. Amino acids: CASSTRDRGQDTQYF.

The rearrangement links TRBV28 to TRBJ1-3, with 8 bases lining up with TRBD1. The CDR3 is made up of 17 amino acids. V dropped 5 bases and J dropped 0; count of bases not matched to a gene: 9. From germline, CDR1 is MDHEN and CDR2 SYDVKM. The chain's CDR3 is CASSITRDRLSGNTIYF. The CDR3 nucleotides are TGTGCCAGCAGTATCACCCGGGACAGGCTCTCTGGAAACACCATATATTTT. Together with reference TRBV28 and TRBJ1-3, the CDR3 gives the full variable domain: DVKVTQSSRYLVKRTGEKVFLECVQDMDHENMFWYRQDPGLGLRLIYFSYDVKMKEKGDIPEGYSVSREKKERFSLILESASTNQTSMYLCASSITRDRLSGNTIYFGEGSWLTVV.

This chain links TRBV5-1 with TRBJ2-3, with 10 bases matching TRBD2. This CDR3 spans 15 amino acids. CDR1 is SGHRS and CDR2 is YFSETQ in the germline V gene. V lost 2 bases and J lost 6; bases outside the gene matches: 6. CDR3 region: CASSLAGGLWDTQYF. CDR3 sequence (DNA): TGCGCCAGCAGCTTAGCGGGGGGGCTTTGGGATACGCAGTATTTT.

The chain couples TRBV7-2 to TRBJ2-5, with 8 bases identical to TRBD2. The CDR3 totals 13 residues. CDR1 is SGHTA and CDR2 is FQGNSA in the germline V gene. The junction had 0 bases not matched to a gene; V was cut back by 6 bases and J by 0 bases. CDR3 sequence (DNA): TGTGCCAGCAGGCGGGGGGACCAAGAGACCCAGTACTTC. It yields the protein CASRRGDQETQYF. The entire variable domain, with the rest obtained from reference TRBV7-2 and TRBJ2-5, is as follows: GAGVSQSPSNKVTEKGKDVELRCDPISGHTALYWYRQSLGQGLEFLIYFQGNSAPDKSGLPSDRFSAERTGGSVSTLTIQRTQQEDSAVYLCASRRGDQETQYFGPGTRLLVL.

This clone was observed at least ten times. The genes are TRBV30 and TRBJ2-7; 8 bases are shared with TRBD1. CDR3 size: 16 residues. Unmatched junction bases numbered 14, after V lost 3 bases and J lost 4 bases. CDR1 is GTSNPN, CDR2 SVGIG, per germline (reference sequence). The CDR3 DNA follows: TGTGCCTGGAGGCGCCCCCTCGGGACAGGAAAATACGAGCAGTACTTC. Protein sequence: CAWRRPLGTGKYEQYF.

The V gene is TRBV4-1, the J gene TRBJ2-7; 9 bases match TRBD2. CDR1 MGHRA and CDR2 YSYEKL come from the germline V gene. The CDR3 has 17 amino acids. Trimming cost V 1 base and J 3 bases; bases outside gene matches: 10. The chain's CDR3 is CASSQVERGEIGYEQYF. The CDR3 nucleotides are TGCGCCAGCAGCCAAGTTGAGCGGGGGGAGATTGGCTACGAGCAGTACTTC.

To note about this clone: The CDR3 ends on some other residue instead of the conserved phenylalanine or tryptophan, so this is likely a read error. It is unclear where the CDR3 begins or ends on the DNA, so no DNA is shown, and the CDR3 is as TCRdb lists it. The J gene is TRBJ1-1, the V gene TRBV19; the DNA was not used to check the table's D call, TRBD1. Germline CDR1 LNHDA, CDR2 SQIVND (reference sequence). Inclusive of both ends, the CDR3 amounts to 14 amino acids. CDR3 loop: CASSIGPGTASPSN.

This clone was counted between two and nine times. The CDR3 spells CASSLAGYYEQYV. The CDR3 DNA sequence: TGTGCCAGCAGCTTGGCGGGGTATTACGAGCAGTACGTC. The V and J genes are TRBV7-9 and TRBJ2-7; a possible D gene is TRBD2 (6 bases). Germline V CDR1 and CDR2: SEHNR, FQNEAQ (reference sequence). V was cut by 3 bases and J by 4 bases, with 10 bases left in between. This CDR3 is 13 amino acids long.

This clone showed up just once. The genes are TRBV6-5 and TRBJ1-2; maybe TRBD1 (6 bases). Germline values: CDR1 MNHEY, CDR2 SVGAGI. The V and J ends lost 6 bases and 4 bases respectively, with 9 bases between them. This CDR3 spans 12 amino acids. The CDR3 reads CASSEDSYGYTF. Here the CDR3 DNA reads TGTGCCAGCAGCGAGGACAGCTATGGCTACACCTTC.

The rearrangement uses TRBV6-5 and TRBJ1-2, with 7 bases identical to TRBD1. This CDR3 region has 14 residues. Germline V gene lookup returns CDR1 MNHEY and CDR2 SVGAGI. The V gene end was trimmed by 6 bases and the J gene end by 4 bases; junction bases not matched to a gene: 8. The CDR3 DNA reads as TGTGCCAGCAGCCGACAGGGAGAGGGCTATGGCTACACCTTC. It encodes CASSRQGEGYGYTF.

The V and J genes are TRBV5-6 and TRBJ2-2; 9 bases align to TRBD1. V was pared by 1 base and J by 3 bases, with 4 bases of the junction left unmatched. Germline V CDR1 and CDR2: SGHDT, YYEEEE. The CDR3 covers 16 residues. CDR3 region: CASSLTGGRDTGELFF. The CDR3 DNA is TGTGCCAGCAGCTTGACAGGGGGCAGAGACACCGGGGAGCTGTTTTTT.